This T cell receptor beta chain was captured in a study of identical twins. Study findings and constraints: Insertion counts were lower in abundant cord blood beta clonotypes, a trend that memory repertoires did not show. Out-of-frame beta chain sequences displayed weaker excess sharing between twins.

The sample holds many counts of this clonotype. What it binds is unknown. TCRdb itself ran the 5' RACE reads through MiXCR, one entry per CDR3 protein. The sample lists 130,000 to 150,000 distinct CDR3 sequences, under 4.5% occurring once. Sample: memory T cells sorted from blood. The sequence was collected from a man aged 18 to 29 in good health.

DNA of the CDR3: TGTGCCACCAGCTCGGGGGGCCCATCTAATGAGCAGTTCTTC. Translation gives CATSSGGPSNEQFF. The rearrangement joins TRBV6-2 or TRBV6-3 to TRBJ2-1, with D tentatively TRBD2 (7 bases). Germline V lookup: CDR1 MNHEY, CDR2 SVGEGT. This CDR3 comprises 14 residues. V gave up 10 bases and J gave up 7 bases, with 20 bases separating them.